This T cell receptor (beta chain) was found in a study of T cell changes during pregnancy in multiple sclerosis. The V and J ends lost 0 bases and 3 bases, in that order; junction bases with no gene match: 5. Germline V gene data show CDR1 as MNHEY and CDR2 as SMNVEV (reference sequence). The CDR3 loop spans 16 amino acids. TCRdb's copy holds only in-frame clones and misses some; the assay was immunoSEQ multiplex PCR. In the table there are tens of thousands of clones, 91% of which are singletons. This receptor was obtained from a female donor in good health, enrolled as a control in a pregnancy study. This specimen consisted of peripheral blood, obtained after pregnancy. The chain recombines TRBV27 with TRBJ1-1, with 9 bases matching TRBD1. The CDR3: CASSLSTGGDDTEAFF. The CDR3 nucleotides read TGTGCCAGCAGTTTATCGACAGGGGGGGACGACACTGAAGCTTTCTTT.